The entry that follows covers one T cell receptor beta chain sequence. Its antigen remains undetermined. No base quality values were provided; no much bigger clone lies one nucleotide off. The data belong to a study of neoadjuvant anti-PD-1 for oral cavity cancer (dated by TCRdb to about 2021). For context, the study as a whole: Before curative-intent surgical resection, most patients were given three to four biweekly doses of nivolumab at 3 mg/kg. A fourth nivolumab dose was given around day 43 to patients without progression, and definitive surgical resection was performed in those patients on days 50-56. Patients with complete response, partial response or stable disease by RECIST 1.1 were defined as responders, whereas patients with progression were defined as non-responders. The parent correlative cohort included some twelve patients, with a roughly 35% response rate. The investigation overall reported the following: After neoadjuvant nivolumab, T cell clonality (Gini index) in PBMCs was significantly higher in non-responders than in responders. Higher pretreatment blood Treg/Th17 ratios correlated with both higher pretreatment blood TCRbeta clonality and lower post-treatment tumor TCRbeta clonality. Only a few patients per response group were included in the TCR analyses, and the authors called for validation in larger cohorts.

For deep sequencing of PBMC libraries, mostly 450 to 500 ng of input genomic DNA was used, and six replicates were run per sample. Following the manufacturer's instructions, the team built TCRbeta libraries using the immunoSEQ hsTCRbeta kit. Sequencing of the completed libraries took place using an Illumina NovaSeq 6000 S4 flow cell after they had been pooled to 2.5 to 3.5 nM. Concerning the study's data processing: The immunoSEQ Analyzer handled quality control and preprocessing of the raw data. The analysis was restricted to productive rearrangements, with each unique CDR3 amino acid sequence defining a clonotype. Repertoire clonality was estimated as the Gini-Simpson index, computed with the R package tcR. Student's t test was used to compare Gini indices, and Pearson correlation was used to assess associations with tumor size change. Here the immuneACCESS table is served through TCRdb, limited to in-frame sequences with V and J called. Missing clones are a known gap in these copies; in checked studies unresolved V genes cover under half, and the rest lacks a known reason. From that table come the V and J calls and clone size; the DNA was used to work out D and trimming. For this sample there are about 72,000 clones; about four fifths appear just once. The ten largest clones capture roughly 3.4% of the sample.

Inclusive of the bounding cysteine and phenylalanine, the CDR3 is 17 residues long. Of the read, only the CDR3 DNA is kept; its 51 bases are in frame from base 1. For CDR1 and CDR2, the germline V gene lists MGHRA and YSYEKL. The junction carries 17 bases between V and J, which are trimmed by 1 base and 4 bases respectively. The time point label of this sample denotes: before neoadjuvant nivolumab. None of the patients had received prior systemic or radiation treatment, and all were newly diagnosed with stage II-IVA oral cavity squamous cell carcinoma. The cohort consisted of patients with HPV-negative, locally advanced oral cavity squamous cell carcinoma. Peripheral blood mononuclear cells were analyzed directly and were not maintained or expanded in culture. Samples came from a longitudinal correlative study of a single-arm phase II trial of neoadjuvant nivolumab in oral cavity squamous cell carcinoma. Subject-matched pre- and post-treatment PBMCs and tumors from three responders and three non-responders were subjected to genomic DNA-based TCRbeta sequencing. Peripheral blood mononuclear cells were collected once before nivolumab treatment and again after treatment, at the time of surgery. The Maxwell RSC DNA from Cells kit was used to extract genomic DNA from PBMCs.

The input for sequencing was PBMCs, taken before nivolumab (anti-PD-1) treatment. This receptor was identified in a person between 40 and 85 years old with oral cavity squamous cell carcinoma. Recombination linked TRBV4-1 to TRBJ1-5; possibly the D gene is TRBD1, per 6 matching bases. The CDR3 reads as follows: CASSQVLTGFGNQPQHF. The bases read TGCGCCAGCAGCCAAGTCTTAACAGGGTTTGGGAATCAGCCCCAGCATTTT.